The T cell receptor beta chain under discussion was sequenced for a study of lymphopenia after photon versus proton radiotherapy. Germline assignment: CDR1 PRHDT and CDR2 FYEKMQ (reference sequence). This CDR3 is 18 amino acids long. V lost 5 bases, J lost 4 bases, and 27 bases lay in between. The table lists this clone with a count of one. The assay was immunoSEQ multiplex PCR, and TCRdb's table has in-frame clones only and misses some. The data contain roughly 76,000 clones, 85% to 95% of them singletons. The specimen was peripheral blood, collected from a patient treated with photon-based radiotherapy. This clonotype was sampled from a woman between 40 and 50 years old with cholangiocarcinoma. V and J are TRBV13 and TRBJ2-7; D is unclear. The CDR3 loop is CASSQATSRASPTYEQYF. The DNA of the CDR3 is TGTGCCAGCAGCCAGGCCACCAGTAGGGCGAGCCCTACTTACGAGCAGTACTTC.